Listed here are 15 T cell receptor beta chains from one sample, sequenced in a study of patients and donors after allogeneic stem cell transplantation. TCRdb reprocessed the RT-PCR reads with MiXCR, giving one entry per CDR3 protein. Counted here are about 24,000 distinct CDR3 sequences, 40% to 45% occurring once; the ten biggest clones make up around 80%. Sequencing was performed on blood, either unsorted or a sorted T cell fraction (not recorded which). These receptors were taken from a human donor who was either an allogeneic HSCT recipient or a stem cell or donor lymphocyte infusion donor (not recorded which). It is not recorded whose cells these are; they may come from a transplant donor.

The CDR3 region has the DNA TGCGCCAGCAGCTTGGACAGGAATTCACCCCTCCACTTT. Residues: CASSLDRNSPLHF. The rearrangement joins TRBV5-1 to TRBJ1-6; TRBD1 might be the D (5 bases). Germline values: CDR1 SGHRS, CDR2 YFSETQ. This CDR3 is built from 13 residues. Trimming removed 0 bases at V and 7 bases at J, with 5 bases between.

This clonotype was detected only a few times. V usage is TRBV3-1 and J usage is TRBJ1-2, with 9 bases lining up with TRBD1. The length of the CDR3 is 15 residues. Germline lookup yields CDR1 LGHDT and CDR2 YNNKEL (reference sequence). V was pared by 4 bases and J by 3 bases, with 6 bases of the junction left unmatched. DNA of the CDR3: TGTGCCAGCAGCCCCGGACAGGGGATGTACTATGGCTACACCTTC. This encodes CASSPGQGMYYGYTF. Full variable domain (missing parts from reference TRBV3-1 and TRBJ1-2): DTAVSQTPKYLVTQMGNDKSIKCEQNLGHDTMYWYKQDSKKFLKIMFSYNNKELIINETVPNRFSPKSPDKAHLNLHINSLELGDSAVYFCASSPGQGMYYGYTFGSGTRLTVV.

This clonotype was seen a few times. Here the CDR3 reads CASSLGGPNQPQHF. CDR3 coding DNA: TGCGCCAGCAGCTTGGGGGGGCCTAATCAGCCCCAGCATTTT. The chain links TRBV5-1 to TRBJ1-5; the D gene is possibly TRBD1 (6 bases). The CDR3 sequence is 14 residues long. Trimming removed 0 bases from V and 4 bases from J, with 8 bases in between. The germline CDR1 and CDR2 sequences are SGHRS and YFSETQ.

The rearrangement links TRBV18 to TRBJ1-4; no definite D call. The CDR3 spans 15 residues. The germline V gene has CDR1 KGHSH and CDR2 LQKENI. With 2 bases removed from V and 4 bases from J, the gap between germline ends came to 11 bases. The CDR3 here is CASSPRANLNEKLFF. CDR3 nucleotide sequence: TGTGCCAGCTCACCAAGGGCTAATCTTAATGAAAAACTGTTTTTT.

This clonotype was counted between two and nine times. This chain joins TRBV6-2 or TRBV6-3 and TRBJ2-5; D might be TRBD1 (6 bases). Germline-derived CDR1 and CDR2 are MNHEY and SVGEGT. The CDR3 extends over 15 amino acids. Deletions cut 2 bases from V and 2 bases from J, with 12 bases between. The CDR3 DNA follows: TGTGCCAGCAGTTACGGGACATACGCACAAGAGACCCAGTACTTC. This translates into CASSYGTYAQETQYF.

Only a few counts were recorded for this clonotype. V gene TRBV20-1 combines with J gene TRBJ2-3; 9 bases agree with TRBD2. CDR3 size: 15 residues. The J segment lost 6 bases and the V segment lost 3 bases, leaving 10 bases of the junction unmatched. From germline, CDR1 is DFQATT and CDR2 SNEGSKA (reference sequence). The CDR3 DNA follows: TGCAGTGCTAGCCGAACGGCGGGAGGGCCGGATACGCAGTATTTT. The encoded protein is CSASRTAGGPDTQYF.

CDR3 amino acids: CASSWGQPNQPQHF. CDR3 coding DNA: TGTGCCAGCAGCTGGGGACAGCCAAATCAGCCCCAGCATTTT. The chain has TRBV12-3 or TRBV12-4 and TRBJ1-5; 7 bases line up with TRBD1. The CDR3 consists of 14 residues. The trim removed 6 bases at V and 4 bases at J, leaving 6 bases unmatched.

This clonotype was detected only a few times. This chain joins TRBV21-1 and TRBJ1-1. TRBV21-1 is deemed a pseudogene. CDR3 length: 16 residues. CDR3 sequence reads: CASRLYSKAIPREAFF. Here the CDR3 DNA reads TGTGCCAGCAGATTGTACAGTAAAGCAATACCGCGTGAAGCTTTCTTT.

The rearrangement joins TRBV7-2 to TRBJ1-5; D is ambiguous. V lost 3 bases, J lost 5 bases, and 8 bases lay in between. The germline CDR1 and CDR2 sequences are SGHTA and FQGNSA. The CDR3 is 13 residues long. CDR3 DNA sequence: TGTGCCAGCAGCTTGAGGACGGATCAGCCCCAGCATTTT. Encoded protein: CASSLRTDQPQHF.

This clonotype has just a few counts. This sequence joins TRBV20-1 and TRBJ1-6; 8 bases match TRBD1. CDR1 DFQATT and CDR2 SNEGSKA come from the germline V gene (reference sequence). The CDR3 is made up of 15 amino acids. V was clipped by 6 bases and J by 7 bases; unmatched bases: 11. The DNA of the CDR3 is TGCAGTGCCCTTCCCCTTCGGACAGGGAATTCACCCCTCCACTTT. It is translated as CSALPLRTGNSPLHF.

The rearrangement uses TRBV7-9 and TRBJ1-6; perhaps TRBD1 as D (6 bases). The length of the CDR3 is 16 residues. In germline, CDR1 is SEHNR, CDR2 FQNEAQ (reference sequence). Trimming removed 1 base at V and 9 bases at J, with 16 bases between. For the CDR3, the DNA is TGTGCCAGCAGCTTAGACAGGGATCGGGGTATTTCACCCCTCCACTTT. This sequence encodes CASSLDRDRGISPLHF.

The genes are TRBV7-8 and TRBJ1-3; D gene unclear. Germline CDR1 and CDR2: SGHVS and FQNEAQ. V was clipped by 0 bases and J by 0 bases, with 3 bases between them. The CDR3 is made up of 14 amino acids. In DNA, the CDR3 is TGTGCCAGCAGCTTAGCCGGCTCTGGAAACACCATATATTTT. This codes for CASSLAGSGNTIYF.

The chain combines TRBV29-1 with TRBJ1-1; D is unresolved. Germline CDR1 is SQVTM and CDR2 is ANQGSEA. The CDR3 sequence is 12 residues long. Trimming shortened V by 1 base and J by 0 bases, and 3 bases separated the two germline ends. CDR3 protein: CSVEVLNTEAFF. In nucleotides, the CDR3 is TGCAGCGTTGAAGTATTGAACACTGAAGCTTTCTTT.

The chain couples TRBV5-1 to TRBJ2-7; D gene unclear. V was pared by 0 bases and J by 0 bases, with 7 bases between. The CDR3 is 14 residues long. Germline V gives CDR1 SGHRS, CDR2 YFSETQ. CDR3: CASSLGISSYEQYF. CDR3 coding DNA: TGCGCCAGCAGCTTGGGCATTAGCTCCTACGAGCAGTACTTC.

CDR3 sequence (DNA): TGTGCCAGCAGCCCGTCAGCCCCGGTTACAAACGAGCAGTACTTC. Protein: CASSPSAPVTNEQYF. The V and J genes are TRBV4-2 and TRBJ2-7; D unresolved. Germline V gene sequence: CDR1 LGHNA, CDR2 YNFKEQ. V was pared by 4 bases and J by 5 bases, with 18 bases between. This CDR3 region has 15 residues.